What follows describes a single TCR beta chain. The antigen remains unidentified. Germline V gene data show CDR1 as KGHSH and CDR2 as LQKENI. The CDR3 loop spans 16 amino acids. The V and J ends lost 3 bases and 4 bases, in that order; junction bases with no gene match: 8. MiXCR, run by TCRdb on the reads, gives a single entry per CDR3 protein. The profile shows some 350,000 distinct CDR3 sequences, about a sixth of them singletons. These data are taken from a study of T cell repertoires in cytomegalovirus infection. The overall study: In public TCR beta signatures, there were indications of both CMV infection and matching HLA type. Study-level findings and limits: Carriers of CMV and the relevant HLA type were discriminated by public TCR beta frequency. Across the ex vivo response, the dominant clonotypes were HLA-C-restricted CMV-specific TCR beta clonotypes.

This chain links TRBV18 with TRBJ2-7, with TRBD2 identical over 11 bases. The TCR sequence derives from a human donor in good health (CMV status not recorded). Some clones in this sample may be carry-over from other donors' samples. Material for sequencing was PBMCs. CDR3 in amino acids: CASSPQASGGTYEQYF. In DNA, the CDR3 is TGTGCCAGCTCACCTCAAGCTAGCGGGGGGACGTACGAGCAGTACTTC.